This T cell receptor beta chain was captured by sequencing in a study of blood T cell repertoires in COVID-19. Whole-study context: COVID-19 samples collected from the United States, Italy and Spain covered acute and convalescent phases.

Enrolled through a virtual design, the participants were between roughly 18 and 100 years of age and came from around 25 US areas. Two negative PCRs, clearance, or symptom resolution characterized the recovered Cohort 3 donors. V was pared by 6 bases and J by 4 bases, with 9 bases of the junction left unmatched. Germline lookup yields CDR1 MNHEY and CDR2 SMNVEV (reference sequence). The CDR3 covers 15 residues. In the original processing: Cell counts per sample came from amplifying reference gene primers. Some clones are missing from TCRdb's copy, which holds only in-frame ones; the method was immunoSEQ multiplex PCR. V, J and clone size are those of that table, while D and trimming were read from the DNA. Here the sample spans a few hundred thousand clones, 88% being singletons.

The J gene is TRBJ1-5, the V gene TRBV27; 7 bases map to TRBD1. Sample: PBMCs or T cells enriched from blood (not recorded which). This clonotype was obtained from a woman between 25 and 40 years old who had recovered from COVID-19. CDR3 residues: CASRTGTETNQPQHF. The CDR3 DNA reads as TGTGCCAGCAGAACCGGGACAGAAACAAATCAGCCCCAGCATTTT.